This TCR beta chain was observed in a study of radiation and T cells in renal cell carcinoma. Germline assignment: CDR1 LNHDA and CDR2 SQIVND (reference sequence). There are 13 residues in the CDR3. The V gene lost 5 bases and the J gene lost 9 bases, with 14 bases spanning the gap. The time point: baseline pretreatment blood. Documented treatment: 15 Gy SBRT to primary tumor, nephrectomy 4 weeks later. This table comes from immunoSEQ multiplex PCR, and its TCRdb copy is limited to in-frame clones, with some not included. The table includes tens of thousands of clones, nearly 80% detected once. This clone showed up just a few times.

The chain couples TRBV19 to TRBJ1-5; D possibly corresponds to TRBD1 (5 bases). The sequence was collected from a man aged 55 to 70 with renal cell carcinoma. The source was blood, collected from a patient whose treatment included radiotherapy and nephrectomy. The CDR3 here is CASSLAGLGPQHF. CDR3 nucleotide sequence: TGTGCCAGTAGTTTGGCGGGACTCGGGCCCCAGCATTTT.